This TCR beta chain was found in a study of blood T cell repertoires in COVID-19. Per the original methods: Estimation of nucleated cell counts was performed using reference gene primer amplification. Repertoires were generated with immunoSEQ multiplex PCR, while TCRdb's copy carries only in-frame clones and drops some. The V and J calls and clone size come from that table; D and trimming were worked out from the DNA. The sample consists of a few hundred thousand clones, approximately 87% of them appearing once. CDR1 and CDR2 (germline): SGHDT, YYEEEE. The CDR3 contains 12 residues. V was cut by 6 bases and J by 7 bases, with 11 bases left in between.

The source of this sequence is a woman between 50 and 59 years old who had recovered from COVID-19. The sequenced sample was PBMCs or T cells enriched from blood (not recorded which). The rearrangement uses TRBV5-6 and TRBJ2-1, with a tentative D call TRBD2 (5 bases). The CDR3 loop reads CASTRAENEQFF. The DNA for the CDR3 is TGTGCCAGCACGAGGGCCGAGAATGAGCAGTTCTTC.